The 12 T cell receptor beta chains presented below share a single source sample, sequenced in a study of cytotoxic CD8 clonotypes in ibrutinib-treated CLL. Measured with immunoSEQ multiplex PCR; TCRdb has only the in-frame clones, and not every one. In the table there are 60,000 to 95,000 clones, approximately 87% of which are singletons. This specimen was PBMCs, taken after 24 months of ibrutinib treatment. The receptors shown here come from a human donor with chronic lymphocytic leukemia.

The CDR3 nucleotides are TGTGCCAGCTCACCGACCGTTGATGTCTCTGGAAACACCATATATTTT. Amino acid sequence: CASSPTVDVSGNTIYF. V and J are TRBV18 and TRBJ1-3, with no clear D. In germline, CDR1 is KGHSH, CDR2 LQKENI. Deletions cut 3 bases from V and 0 bases from J, with 12 bases between. The CDR3 has 16 amino acids.

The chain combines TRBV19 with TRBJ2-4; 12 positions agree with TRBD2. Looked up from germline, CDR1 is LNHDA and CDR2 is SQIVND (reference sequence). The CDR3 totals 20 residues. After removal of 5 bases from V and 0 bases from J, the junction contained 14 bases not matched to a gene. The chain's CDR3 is CASSSGLAGRQVIAKNIQYF. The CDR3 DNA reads TGTGCCAGTAGTTCCGGACTAGCGGGGAGACAGGTGATAGCCAAAAACATTCAGTACTTC.

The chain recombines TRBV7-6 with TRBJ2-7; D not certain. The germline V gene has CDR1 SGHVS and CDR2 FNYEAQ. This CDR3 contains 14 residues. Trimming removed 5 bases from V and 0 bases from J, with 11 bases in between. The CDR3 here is CASSDGHLSYEQYF. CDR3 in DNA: TGTGCCAGCAGCGATGGTCACCTCTCCTACGAGCAGTACTTC.

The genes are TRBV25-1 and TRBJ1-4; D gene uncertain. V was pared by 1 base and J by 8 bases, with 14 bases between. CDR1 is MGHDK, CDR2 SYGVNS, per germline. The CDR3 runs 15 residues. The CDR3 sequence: CASSESFPFGEKLFF. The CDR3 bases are TGTGCCAGCAGTGAATCCTTTCCCTTCGGGGAAAAACTGTTTTTT.

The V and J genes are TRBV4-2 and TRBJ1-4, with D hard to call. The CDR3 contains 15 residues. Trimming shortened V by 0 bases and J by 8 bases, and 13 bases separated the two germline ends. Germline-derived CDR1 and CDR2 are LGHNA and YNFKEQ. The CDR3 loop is CASSQEIGVREKLFF. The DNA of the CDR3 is TGTGCCAGCAGCCAAGAAATAGGAGTCCGAGAAAAACTGTTTTTT.

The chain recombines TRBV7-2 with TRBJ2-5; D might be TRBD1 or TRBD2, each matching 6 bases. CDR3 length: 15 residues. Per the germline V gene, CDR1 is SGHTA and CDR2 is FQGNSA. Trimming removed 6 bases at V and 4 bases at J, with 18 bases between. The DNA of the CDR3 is TGTGCCAGCAGATATAGCGGAGAGGGGGGAGAGACCCAGTACTTC. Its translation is CASRYSGEGGETQYF.

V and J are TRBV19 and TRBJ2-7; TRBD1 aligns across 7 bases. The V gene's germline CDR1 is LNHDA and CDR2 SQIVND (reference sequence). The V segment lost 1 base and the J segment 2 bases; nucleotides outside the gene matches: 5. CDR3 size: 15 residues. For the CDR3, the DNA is TGTGCCAGTAGTATAGCCAGGGGGTTGACCTACGAGCAGTACTTC. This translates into CASSIARGLTYEQYF.

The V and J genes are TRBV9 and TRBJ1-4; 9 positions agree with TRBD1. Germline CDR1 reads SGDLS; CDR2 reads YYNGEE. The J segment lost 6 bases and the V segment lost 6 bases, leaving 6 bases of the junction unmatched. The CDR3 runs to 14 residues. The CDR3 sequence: CASTRGDRDEKLFF. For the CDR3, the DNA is TGTGCCAGCACCCGAGGGGACAGGGATGAAAAACTGTTTTTT.

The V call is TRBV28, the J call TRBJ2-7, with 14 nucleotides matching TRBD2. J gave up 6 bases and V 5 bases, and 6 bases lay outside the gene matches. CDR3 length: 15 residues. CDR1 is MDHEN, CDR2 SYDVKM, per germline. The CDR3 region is CASSATGLAGVEQYF. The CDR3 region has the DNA TGTGCCAGCAGTGCCACGGGACTAGCGGGAGTCGAGCAGTACTTC.

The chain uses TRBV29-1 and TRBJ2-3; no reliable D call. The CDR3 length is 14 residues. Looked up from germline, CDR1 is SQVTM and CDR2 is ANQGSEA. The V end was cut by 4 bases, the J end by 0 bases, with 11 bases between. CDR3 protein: CSVAKVGSTDTQYF. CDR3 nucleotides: TGCAGCGTTGCGAAAGTTGGGAGCACAGATACGCAGTATTTT.

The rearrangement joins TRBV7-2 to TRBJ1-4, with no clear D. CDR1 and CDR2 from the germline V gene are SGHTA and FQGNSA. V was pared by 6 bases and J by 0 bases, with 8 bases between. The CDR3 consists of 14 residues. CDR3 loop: CASSLAATNEKLFF. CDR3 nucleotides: TGTGCCAGCAGTCTAGCTGCAACTAATGAAAAACTGTTTTTT. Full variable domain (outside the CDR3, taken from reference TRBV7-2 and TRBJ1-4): GAGVSQSPSNKVTEKGKDVELRCDPISGHTALYWYRQSLGQGLEFLIYFQGNSAPDKSGLPSDRFSAERTGGSVSTLTIQRTQQEDSAVYLCASSLAATNEKLFFGSGTQLSVL.

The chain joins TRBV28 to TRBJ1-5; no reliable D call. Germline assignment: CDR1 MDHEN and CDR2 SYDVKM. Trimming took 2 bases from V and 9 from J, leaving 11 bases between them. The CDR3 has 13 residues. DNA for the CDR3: TGTGCCAGCAGTTTAACCGGACGTTGGCCCCAGCATTTT. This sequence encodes CASSLTGRWPQHF.